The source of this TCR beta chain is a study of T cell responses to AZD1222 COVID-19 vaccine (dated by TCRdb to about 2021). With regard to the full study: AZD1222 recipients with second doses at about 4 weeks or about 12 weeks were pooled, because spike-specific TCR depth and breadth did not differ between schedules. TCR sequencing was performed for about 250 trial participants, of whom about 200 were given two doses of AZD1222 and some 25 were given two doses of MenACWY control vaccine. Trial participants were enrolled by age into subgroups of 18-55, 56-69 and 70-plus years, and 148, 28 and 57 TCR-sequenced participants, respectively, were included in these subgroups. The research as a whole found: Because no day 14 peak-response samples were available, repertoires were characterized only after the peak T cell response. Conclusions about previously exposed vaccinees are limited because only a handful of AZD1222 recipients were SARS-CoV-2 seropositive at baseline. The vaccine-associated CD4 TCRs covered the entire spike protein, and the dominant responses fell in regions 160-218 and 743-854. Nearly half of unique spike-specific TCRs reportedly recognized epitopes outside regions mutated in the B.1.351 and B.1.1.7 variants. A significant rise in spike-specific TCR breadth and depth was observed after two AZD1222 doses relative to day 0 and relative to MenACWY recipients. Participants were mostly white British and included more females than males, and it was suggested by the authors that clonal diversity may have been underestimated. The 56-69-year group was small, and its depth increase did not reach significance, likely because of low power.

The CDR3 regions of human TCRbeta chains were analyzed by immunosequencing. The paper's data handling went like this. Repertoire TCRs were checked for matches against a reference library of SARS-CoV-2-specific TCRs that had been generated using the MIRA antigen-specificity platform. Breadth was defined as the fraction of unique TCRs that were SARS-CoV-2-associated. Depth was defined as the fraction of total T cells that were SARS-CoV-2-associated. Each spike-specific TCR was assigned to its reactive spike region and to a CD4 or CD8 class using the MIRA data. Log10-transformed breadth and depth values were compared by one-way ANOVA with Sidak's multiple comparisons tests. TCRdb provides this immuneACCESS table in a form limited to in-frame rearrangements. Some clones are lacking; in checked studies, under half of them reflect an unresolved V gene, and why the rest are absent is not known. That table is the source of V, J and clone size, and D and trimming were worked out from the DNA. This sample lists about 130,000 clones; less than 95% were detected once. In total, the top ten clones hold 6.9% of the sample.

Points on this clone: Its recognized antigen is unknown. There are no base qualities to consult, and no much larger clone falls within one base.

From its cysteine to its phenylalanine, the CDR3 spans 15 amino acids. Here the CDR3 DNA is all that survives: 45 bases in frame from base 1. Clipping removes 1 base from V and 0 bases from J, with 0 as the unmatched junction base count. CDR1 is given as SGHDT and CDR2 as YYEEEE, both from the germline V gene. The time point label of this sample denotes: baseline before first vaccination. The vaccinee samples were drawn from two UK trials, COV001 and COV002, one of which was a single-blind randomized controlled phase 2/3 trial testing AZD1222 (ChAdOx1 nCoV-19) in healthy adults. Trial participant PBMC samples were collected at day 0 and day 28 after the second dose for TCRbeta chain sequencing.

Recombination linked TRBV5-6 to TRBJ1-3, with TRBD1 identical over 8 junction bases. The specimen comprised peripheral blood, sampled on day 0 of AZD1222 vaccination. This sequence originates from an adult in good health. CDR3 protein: CASSLTGGSGNTIYF. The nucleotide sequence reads TGTGCCAGCAGCTTGACAGGGGGCTCTGGAAACACCATATATTTT.